What follows are 26 T cell receptor beta chains derived from one specimen sequenced in a study of OX40 agonist ivuxolimab in advanced cancers. The method was immunoSEQ multiplex PCR; TCRdb's version includes in-frame clones alone and lacks a portion of them. The profile covers around 69,000 clones, with 70% to 90% appearing a single time and roughly 4% taken by the ten largest. The sample was CD4+ or CD8+ T cells sorted from blood, taken in a trial of the OX40 agonist ivuxolimab. Receptor source: an adult with an advanced solid tumor such as melanoma, head and neck, liver or kidney cancer.

The rearrangement joins TRBV6-1 to TRBJ2-7; 8 positions agree with TRBD2. The V and J ends lost 2 bases and 4 bases, in that order; junction bases with no gene match: 4. Germline V CDR1 and CDR2: MNHNS, SASEGT. The CDR3 has 14 amino acids. The CDR3 coding sequence is TGTGCCAGCAGTGAACTAGCGGGCGGTTACGAGCAGTACTTC. This sequence encodes CASSELAGGYEQYF.

The J gene is TRBJ1-5, the V gene TRBV19, with a possible D match to TRBD1 (6 bases). Germline lookup yields CDR1 LNHDA and CDR2 SQIVND (reference sequence). This CDR3 region has 15 residues. Trimming removed 8 bases at V and 0 bases at J, with 14 bases between. CDR3 amino acids: CASLSGQYSNQPQHF. The CDR3 nucleotides are TGTGCCAGTCTATCTGGACAGTATAGCAATCAGCCCCAGCATTTT.

This clone is medium-sized (0.01 to 0.1%) by share. The chain combines TRBV28 with TRBJ1-2, with a tentative D call TRBD1 (6 bases). Germline V gives CDR1 MDHEN, CDR2 SYDVKM. The CDR3 covers 13 residues. V dropped 6 bases and J dropped 4 bases, with 12 bases sitting between them. The CDR3 nucleotides are TGTGCCAGCAGACCCCAGGGGTCCTATGGCTACACCTTC. As protein: CASRPQGSYGYTF.

The rearrangement links TRBV4-2 to TRBJ2-3, with 12 bases matching TRBD2. This CDR3 region has 18 residues. CDR1 and CDR2 from the germline V gene are LGHNA and YNFKEQ. After removal of 2 bases from V and 0 bases from J, the junction contained 6 bases not matched to a gene. The CDR3 nucleotides are TGTGCCAGCAGCCAACTAGCGGGAGGGAGTTCTAGCACAGATACGCAGTATTTT. Translation: CASSQLAGGSSSTDTQYF.

This clone was recorded once. The chain links TRBV2 to TRBJ1-2; 8 bases fit TRBD1. From germline, CDR1 is SNHLY and CDR2 FYNNEI. The CDR3 totals 12 residues. Trimming cost V 8 bases and J 5 bases; bases outside gene matches: 4. CDR3 DNA sequence: TGTGCCAGCGAAGGACAGGGTTATGGCTACACCTTC. This translates into CASEGQGYGYTF.

The rearrangement uses TRBV2 and TRBJ2-5, with 9 bases lining up with TRBD1. Trimming took 3 bases from V and 1 from J; bases not matched to a gene: 9. The CDR3 is made up of 17 amino acids. Germline CDR1 SNHLY, CDR2 FYNNEI. The CDR3 nucleotides read TGTGCCAGCAGTGATTCTCCCCTGGACAGGGGCCAAGAGACCCAGTACTTC. Protein product: CASSDSPLDRGQETQYF.

V usage is TRBV19 and J usage is TRBJ1-1; no clear D. V lost 6 bases, J lost 1 base, and 12 bases lay in between. CDR3 length: 14 residues. Germline lookup yields CDR1 LNHDA and CDR2 SQIVND (reference sequence). As DNA, the CDR3 is TGTGCCAGTAGGACCAACAGCCCGAACACTGAAGCTTTCTTT. The encoded protein is CASRTNSPNTEAFF.

The chain couples TRBV10-1 to TRBJ1-5; D is possibly TRBD1 (5 bases). Per germline, CDR1 WNHNN and CDR2 SYGVQD (reference sequence). The CDR3 runs to 13 residues. V lost 3 bases and J lost 6, with 9 bases in between. The CDR3 here is CASSDRVGQPQHF. The CDR3 nucleotides read TGCGCCAGCAGTGACAGGGTGGGTCAGCCCCAGCATTTT.

This sequence joins TRBV5-1 and TRBJ1-1, with D possibly TRBD1 on 5 matching bases. The CDR3 length is 15 residues. V was cut by 2 bases and J by 1 base, with 12 bases left in between. Germline V CDR1 and CDR2: SGHRS, YFSETQ. CDR3 protein: CASSFGGSGNTEAFF. In DNA, the CDR3 is TGCGCCAGCAGCTTTGGGGGATCAGGGAACACTGAAGCTTTCTTT.

V and J are TRBV27 and TRBJ2-3, with D unclear. V lost 6 bases to trimming and J lost 1 base, with 8 bases between them. Germline V CDR1 and CDR2: MNHEY, SMNVEV (reference sequence). The length of the CDR3 is 13 residues. The CDR3 is CASRLSGTDTQYF. The CDR3 DNA reads as TGTGCCAGCAGGCTTTCTGGCACAGATACGCAGTATTTT.

The rearrangement uses TRBV6-5 and TRBJ2-7; 7 bases line up with TRBD1. Germline CDR1 MNHEY, CDR2 SVGAGI. CDR3 length: 14 residues. J was trimmed by 3 bases and V by 6 bases; bases with no gene match: 8. CDR3 nucleotide sequence: TGTGCCAGCAGGAGACAGGGACCCGGCTACGAGCAGTACTTC. Encoded protein: CASRRQGPGYEQYF.

This CDR3 reads CASSLIGEGQPQHF. The CDR3 DNA reads TGTGCCAGCAGTTTAATCGGGGAGGGCCAGCCCCAGCATTTT. This sequence joins TRBV27 and TRBJ1-5, with no clear D. The V and J ends lost 2 bases and 7 bases respectively, with 12 bases between them. CDR1 is MNHEY, CDR2 SMNVEV, per germline (reference sequence). The CDR3 has 14 residues.

This chain joins TRBV27 and TRBJ2-7; D unclear. The CDR3 spans 14 residues. V shed 5 bases and J shed 3 bases, with 14 bases lying between them. Per the germline V gene, CDR1 is MNHEY and CDR2 is SMNVEV (reference sequence). Here the CDR3 reads CASSLGLGIYEQYF. CDR3 DNA sequence: TGTGCCAGCAGTCTCGGGCTGGGGATCTACGAGCAGTACTTC.

V gene TRBV4-1 combines with J gene TRBJ2-3; 11 nucleotides line up with TRBD2. The CDR3 runs 20 residues. J was trimmed by 0 bases and V by 2 bases; bases with no gene match: 13. CDR1 is MGHRA, CDR2 YSYEKL, per germline. The CDR3 protein is CASSQLSVAGGPRSTDTQYF. DNA for the CDR3: TGCGCCAGCAGCCAACTCTCCGTAGCGGGAGGGCCTCGGAGCACAGATACGCAGTATTTT.

The J gene is TRBJ2-3, the V gene TRBV18, with 11 bases fitting TRBD2. Germline V lookup: CDR1 KGHSH, CDR2 LQKENI. Trimming cost V 3 bases and J 1 base; bases outside gene matches: 0. CDR3 length: 15 residues. The CDR3 DNA follows: TGTGCCAGCTCACCGACTAGCGGGGGCACAGATACGCAGTATTTT. It is translated as CASSPTSGGTDTQYF.

The rearrangement uses TRBV5-1 and TRBJ2-7; 11 bases fit TRBD2. Unmatched junction bases numbered 9, after V lost 1 base and J lost 3 bases. The CDR3 extends over 17 amino acids. CDR1 and CDR2 from the germline V gene are SGHRS and YFSETQ. In DNA, the CDR3 is TGCGCCAGCAGCTTGAGTGGTAGGGGGACTAGCGGCTACGAGCAGTACTTC. Protein: CASSLSGRGTSGYEQYF.

This chain connects TRBV7-9 to TRBJ2-7; 8 positions agree with TRBD1. Unmatched junction bases numbered 6, after V lost 5 bases and J lost 3 bases. Looked up from germline, CDR1 is SEHNR and CDR2 is FQNEAQ (reference sequence). The CDR3 runs 14 residues. The CDR3 spells CASSPQGDLYEQYF. The CDR3 DNA reads TGTGCCAGCAGCCCACAGGGGGACCTCTACGAGCAGTACTTC.

In this sample, this clone turned up once. The chain uses TRBV6-1 and TRBJ2-3; 10 nucleotides match TRBD2. V was pared by 1 base and J by 0 bases, with 10 bases of the junction left unmatched. Germline lookup yields CDR1 MNHNS and CDR2 SASEGT. The CDR3 is 19 amino acids. The CDR3, as DNA: TGTGCCAGCAGTGAAGTCTCTAGCGGGAGCGTATTGAGCACAGATACGCAGTATTTT. Amino acid sequence: CASSEVSSGSVLSTDTQYF.

This chain joins TRBV18 and TRBJ2-2, with no clear D. The ends were cut back, 0 bases at V and 3 bases at J, with 2 bases in the middle. Germline lookup yields CDR1 KGHSH and CDR2 LQKENI. CDR3 length: 13 residues. CDR3 loop: CASSPPDTGELFF. In DNA form, the CDR3 reads TGTGCCAGCTCACCACCCGACACCGGGGAGCTGTTTTTT.

This chain connects TRBV5-1 to TRBJ1-4; TRBD1 matches at 8 bases. Germline loops: CDR1 SGHRS, CDR2 YFSETQ. Unmatched junction bases numbered 4, after V lost 3 bases and J lost 0 bases. This CDR3 spans 16 amino acids. DNA of the CDR3: TGCGCCAGCAGCTCCCAGACAGGGGCAACTAATGAAAAACTGTTTTTT. Amino acids: CASSSQTGATNEKLFF.

Concerning this clone itself: At one boundary the junction diverges from the germline segment, which might be a read error. CDR3 sequence: CANSLAGASRDTEAFF. Written as DNA, the CDR3 is TGTGCCAACAGCTTGGCGGGGGCAAGCAGGGACACTGAAGCTTTCTTT. The rearrangement joins TRBV5-5 to TRBJ1-1; maybe TRBD1 (6 bases). The CDR3 has 16 amino acids. Looked up from germline, CDR1 is SGHKS and CDR2 is YYEKEE (reference sequence).

This chain uses TRBV6-5 with TRBJ1-4; D is unresolved. This CDR3 region has 15 residues. Between the trimmed V and J ends, which lost 7 bases and 0 bases, there was a span of 12 bases. From germline, CDR1 is MNHEY and CDR2 SVGAGI. The CDR3, as DNA: TGTGCCAGCAAGGGCAGGTTTGCAACTAATGAAAAACTGTTTTTT. It encodes CASKGRFATNEKLFF.

Details on this clone: The sample carries other DNA sequences with the same CDR3. This chain connects TRBV2 to TRBJ2-5; D is perhaps TRBD2 (7 bases). Trimming pared 10 bases from V and 4 bases from J, leaving 19 bases between. Per germline, CDR1 SNHLY and CDR2 FYNNEI. The CDR3 has 14 amino acids. In DNA form, the CDR3 reads TGTGCCACTCGAGTGGGAGGGGGGCGAGAGACCCAGTACTTC. It codes for CATRVGGGRETQYF.

This clone was detected only a few times. The chain couples TRBV11-2 to TRBJ2-7; 8 nucleotides agree with TRBD1. The CDR3 consists of 14 residues. V was clipped by 5 bases and J by 1 base; unmatched bases: 4. Germline-derived CDR1 and CDR2 are SGHAT and FQNNGV. The CDR3 DNA sequence: TGTGCCAGCAGCACCCGGACAGGGTCCTACGAGCAGTACTTC. Its translation is CASSTRTGSYEQYF.

This chain connects TRBV29-1 to TRBJ2-1, with TRBD2 matching over 8 bases. There are 16 residues in the CDR3. Germline V lookup: CDR1 SQVTM, CDR2 ANQGSEA. J lost 0 bases, V lost 7 bases, and 11 bases had no gene match. The CDR3 DNA is TGCAGCGCCCGAGTGGCGGGAGGTTCCTCCTACAATGAGCAGTTCTTC. Translated, it gives CSARVAGGSSYNEQFF.

V gene TRBV7-3 combines with J gene TRBJ2-3; D remains ambiguous. Germline V gene lookup returns CDR1 SGHTA and CDR2 FQGTGA. V was pared by 5 bases and J by 1 base, with 10 bases between. The CDR3 length is 14 residues. For the CDR3, the DNA is TGTGCCAGCAGCCGCGGTGGGGGCACAGATACGCAGTATTTT. Translating gives CASSRGGGTDTQYF.